This T cell receptor (beta chain) emerged from a study of cytomegalovirus exposure and HLA in healthy donors. The V gene lost 4 bases and the J gene lost 11 bases, with 18 bases spanning the gap. This CDR3 has 13 residues. Germline CDR1 reads SGHNT; CDR2 reads YYREEE (reference sequence). The PCR made use of 60 Vbeta and 13 Jbeta primers. Libraries were prepared by immunoSEQ multiplex PCR; TCRdb keeps only in-frame clonotypes and omits some of them. The table lists over 150,000 clones, around 80% of them singletons. The chain couples TRBV5-4 to TRBJ1-2, with D possibly being TRBD1 (6 bases). The source of this sequence is a woman aged 55-70 years in good health and CMV-seropositive. Sequencing was carried out using PBMCs. CDR3 sequence: CASSHRDMSLYTF. CDR3 sequence (DNA): TGTGCCAGCAGCCACCGGGACATGAGCTTATACACCTTC. Full variable domain (remainder filled in from reference TRBV5-4 and TRBJ1-2): ETGVTQSPTHLIKTRGQQVTLRCSSQSGHNTVSWYQQALGQGPQFIFQYYREEENGRGNFPPRFSGLQFPNYSSELNVNALELDDSALYLCASSHRDMSLYTFGSGTRLTVV.